This entry lists 8 T cell receptor beta chains sequenced from one sample in a study of blood T cells in healthy people across ages (dated by TCRdb to between 2014 and 2017). Libraries were made using 5' RACE. TCRdb records Illumina HiSeq 2500 as the sequencer. A second about 7 to 11 cycle PCR used a sample-barcoded 5' primer and a J-beta primer mix. The public sequencing data were trimmed at Q25 with fastp and processed into clonotypes with MiXCR by TCRdb, which kept only in-frame beta chains. Rows with a matching CDR3 protein are joined into one entry that keeps the most common DNA and genes. This sample holds approximately 600,000 distinct CDR3 sequences; about 53% were observed only once. About two fifths of the sample belongs to the ten largest clones. Sequencing was carried out using blood. The receptor set was obtained from a man between 60 and 75 years old in good health.

The chain links TRBV20-1 to TRBJ2-1; D not certain. Trimming stripped 2 bases from V and 3 bases from J, with 11 bases between. The CDR3 is made up of 14 amino acids. Germline assignment: CDR1 DFQATT and CDR2 SNEGSKA (reference sequence). In DNA, the CDR3 is TGCAGTGCTAGAACTCCTTTGGGCTACAATGAGCAGTTCTTC. Translation: CSARTPLGYNEQFF.

The chain joins TRBV6-5 to TRBJ2-6; no definite D call. Trimming took 5 bases from V and 0 from J, leaving 8 bases between them. The CDR3 totals 15 residues. Per the germline V gene, CDR1 is MNHEY and CDR2 is SVGAGI. The CDR3 protein is CASSMSISGANVLTF. DNA for the CDR3: TGTGCCAGCAGTATGAGCATCTCTGGGGCCAACGTCCTGACTTTC.

This clonotype has just a few counts. This chain uses TRBV11-2 with TRBJ2-1; TRBD2 matches 14 bases. The CDR3 consists of 16 residues. The germline CDR1 and CDR2 sequences are SGHAT and FQNNGV. After removal of 1 base from V and 6 bases from J, the junction contained 2 bases not matched to a gene. DNA of the CDR3: TGTGCCAGCAGCTTAGGACTAGCGGGGGGGTTCAATGAGCAGTTCTTC. Translating gives CASSLGLAGGFNEQFF.

This clonotype showed up many times. It may be a read error: a sequence one base away is much more abundant. The chain uses TRBV7-2 and TRBJ2-1, with D perhaps TRBD1 (5 bases). The CDR3 extends over 17 amino acids. The germline V and J ends were trimmed by 1 base and 4 bases, with 17 bases remaining between them. The germline V gene has CDR1 SGHTA and CDR2 FQGNSA. The CDR3 sequence: CASSLGWTPKGYNEQFF. CDR3 nucleotides: TGTGCCAGCAGCTTAGGCTGGACCCCAAAGGGGTACAATGAGCAGTTCTTC.

This sequence joins TRBV6-5 and TRBJ2-3, with 7 bases matching TRBD2. In germline, CDR1 is MNHEY, CDR2 SVGAGI. CDR3 size: 18 residues. V shed 1 base, J shed 2 bases, and the junction held 12 bases outside the gene matches. CDR3 amino acids: CASSYWGGLGGSTDTQYF. DNA of the CDR3: TGTGCCAGCAGTTACTGGGGGGGACTCGGGGGATCCACAGATACGCAGTATTTT.

The V call is TRBV28, the J call TRBJ2-7, with D tentatively TRBD2 (6 bases). With 8 bases removed from V and 2 bases from J, the gap between germline ends came to 16 bases. CDR3 length: 14 amino acids. Germline CDR1 MDHEN, CDR2 SYDVKM. CDR3 sequence reads: CASRTTREPYEQYF. The CDR3, as DNA: TGTGCCAGCCGCACCACTCGGGAGCCCTACGAGCAGTACTTC.

This clonotype was counted between two and nine times. The chain couples TRBV29-1 to TRBJ2-1; D perhaps matches TRBD1 (6 bases). The DNA end is a closer match to TRBJ2-7, so the J assignment may be wrong. CDR1 and CDR2 from the germline V gene are SQVTM and ANQGSEA. The CDR3 is made up of 15 amino acids. The CDR3 reads CSVARTEAPYNEQYF. CDR3 in DNA: TGCAGCGTGGCAAGGACAGAGGCTCCCTACAATGAGCAGTACTTC.

The chain couples TRBV20-1 to TRBJ2-5, with 9 bases matching TRBD2. The CDR3 extends over 14 amino acids. After removal of 6 bases from V and 3 bases from J, the junction contained 8 bases not matched to a gene. Germline CDR1 reads DFQATT; CDR2 reads SNEGSKA (reference sequence). The CDR3 sequence: CSAARASGEETQYF. The CDR3 region has the DNA TGCAGTGCGGCCCGGGCTAGCGGGGAAGAGACCCAGTACTTC.